The T cell receptor (beta chain) described here comes from a study of cytomegalovirus exposure and HLA in healthy donors. Study results and limitations: While the bulk of TCR sequences proved rare, some public TCRs turned up in many donors.

Comment on this clone: Its antigen is not known.

The J segment lost 7 bases and the V segment lost 4 bases, leaving 9 bases of the junction unmatched. The CDR3 loop spans 15 amino acids. CDR1 and CDR2 (germline): SGHVS, FQNEAQ. Clones were read by immunoSEQ multiplex PCR, and TCRdb kept only the in-frame ones, dropping some. This sample yields over 100,000 clones, of which approximately 89% are seen a single time; 3% to 4% belongs to the top ten. The sample comprised PBMCs. The rearrangement links TRBV7-8 to TRBJ1-5; 8 nucleotides line up with TRBD1. The clonotype comes from a man under 40 in good health and CMV-seronegative. CDR3 protein: CASSWVTGVGQPQHF. Written as DNA, the CDR3 is TGTGCCAGCAGCTGGGTGACAGGGGTTGGGCAGCCCCAGCATTTT.